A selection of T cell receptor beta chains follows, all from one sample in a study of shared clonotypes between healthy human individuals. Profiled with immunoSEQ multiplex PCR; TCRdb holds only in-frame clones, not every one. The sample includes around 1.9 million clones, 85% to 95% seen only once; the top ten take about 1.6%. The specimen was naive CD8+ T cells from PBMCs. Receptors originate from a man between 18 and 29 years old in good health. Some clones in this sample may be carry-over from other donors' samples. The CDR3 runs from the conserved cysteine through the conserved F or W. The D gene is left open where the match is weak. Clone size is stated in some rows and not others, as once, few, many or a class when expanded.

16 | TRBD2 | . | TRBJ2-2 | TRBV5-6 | CASSLELAGVAGELFF | TGTGCCAGCAGCTTGGAGTTAGCGGGAGTGGCCGGGGAGCTGTTTTTT
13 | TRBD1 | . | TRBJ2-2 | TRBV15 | CATSRTGTGELFF | TGTGCCACCAGCAGGACAGGGACCGGGGAGCTGTTTTTT
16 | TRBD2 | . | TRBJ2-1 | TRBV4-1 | CASTKTPGLTYNEQFF | TGCGCCAGCACCAAGACCCCGGGACTAACCTACAATGAGCAGTTCTTC
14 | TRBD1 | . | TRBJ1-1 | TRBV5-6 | CASSPWTGVTEAFF | TGTGCCAGCAGCCCATGGACAGGGGTGACTGAAGCTTTCTTT
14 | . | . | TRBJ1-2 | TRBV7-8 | CASSLRDINYGYTF | TGTGCCAGCAGCCTACGGGACATTAACTATGGCTACACCTTC
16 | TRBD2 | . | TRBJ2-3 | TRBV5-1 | CASSPETSGSLDTQYF | TGCGCCAGCAGCCCCGAGACTAGCGGGAGTCTAGATACGCAGTATTTT
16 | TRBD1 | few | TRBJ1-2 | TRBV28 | CASRGIRDRPNYGYTF | TGTGCCAGCAGGGGTATAAGGGACAGGCCAAACTATGGCTACACCTTC
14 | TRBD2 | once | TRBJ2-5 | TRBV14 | CASRGTSGKETQYF | TGTGCCAGCAGGGGGACTAGCGGGAAAGAGACCCAGTACTTC
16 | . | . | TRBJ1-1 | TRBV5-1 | CASSLAKGSVNTEAFF | TGCGCCAGCAGCTTGGCGAAGGGATCGGTGAACACTGAAGCTTTCTTT
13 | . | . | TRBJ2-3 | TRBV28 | CASSLTGPHTQYF | TGTGCCAGCAGTTTAACCGGGCCCCATACGCAGTATTTT
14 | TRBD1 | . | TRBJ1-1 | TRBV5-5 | CASSLRQGNTEAFF | TGTGCCAGCAGCCTCCGACAGGGGAACACTGAAGCTTTCTTT
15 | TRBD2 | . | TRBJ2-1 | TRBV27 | CASSLPGSGRNEQFF | TGTGCCAGCAGTCTCCCGGGTAGCGGGAGAAATGAGCAGTTCTTC
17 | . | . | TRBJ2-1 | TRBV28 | CASSLPRGGSPYNEQFF | TGTGCCAGCAGTTTACCCAGGGGCGGGAGTCCGTACAATGAGCAGTTCTTC
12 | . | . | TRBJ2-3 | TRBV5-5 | CASSPFSDTQYF | TGTGCCAGCAGCCCTTTTTCAGATACGCAGTATTTT
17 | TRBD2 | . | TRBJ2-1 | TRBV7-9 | CASSSLEAGLYYNEQFF | TGTGCCAGCAGCTCCTTGGAAGCGGGGCTGTATTACAATGAGCAGTTCTTC
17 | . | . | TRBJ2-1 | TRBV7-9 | CASSLADGGPRYNEQFF | TGTGCCAGCAGCTTAGCGGACGGGGGCCCTAGGTACAATGAGCAGTTCTTC
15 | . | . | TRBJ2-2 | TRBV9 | CASSVGITNTGELFF | TGTGCCAGCAGCGTAGGTATCACCAACACCGGGGAGCTGTTTTTT
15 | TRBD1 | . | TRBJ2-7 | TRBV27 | CASSWLGQGFHEQYF | TGTGCCAGCAGTTGGTTGGGACAGGGGTTCCACGAGCAGTACTTC
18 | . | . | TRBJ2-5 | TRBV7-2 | CASSPLGNQGIGQETQYF | TGTGCCAGCAGCCCCTTGGGTAACCAGGGAATAGGCCAAGAGACCCAGTACTTC
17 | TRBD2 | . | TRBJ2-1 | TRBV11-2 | CASSLRGGLAGYNEQFF | TGTGCCAGCAGCCTCAGGGGGGGACTAGCGGGTTACAATGAGCAGTTCTTC
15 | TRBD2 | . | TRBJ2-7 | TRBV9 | CASSVTGTTSYEQYF | TGTGCCAGCAGCGTGACCGGGACTACCTCCTACGAGCAGTACTTC
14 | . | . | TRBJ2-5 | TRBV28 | CASSPRVPVETQYF | TGTGCCAGCAGTCCGAGAGTGCCTGTAGAGACCCAGTACTTC
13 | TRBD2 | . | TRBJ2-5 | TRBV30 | CAWRGGVSETQYF | TGTGCCTGGAGGGGGGGGGTTTCAGAGACCCAGTACTTC
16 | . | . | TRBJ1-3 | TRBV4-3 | CASSQDNGSSGNTIYF | TGCGCCAGCAGCCAAGATAACGGAAGCTCTGGAAACACCATATATTTT
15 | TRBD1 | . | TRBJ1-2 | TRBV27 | CASSLSYRGYDGYTF | TGTGCCAGCAGTTTATCTTACAGGGGATACGATGGCTACACCTTC
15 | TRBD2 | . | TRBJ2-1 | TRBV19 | CASSISGGDYNEQFF | TGTGCCAGTAGTATCAGCGGGGGGGACTACAATGAGCAGTTCTTC
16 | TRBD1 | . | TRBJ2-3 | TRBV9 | CASSAFVTGAIDTQYF | TGTGCCAGCAGCGCTTTCGTCACAGGGGCGATAGATACGCAGTATTTT
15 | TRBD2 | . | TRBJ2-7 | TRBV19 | CASSIGLAGDGEQYF | TGTGCCAGTAGTATAGGACTAGCGGGAGACGGCGAGCAGTACTTC
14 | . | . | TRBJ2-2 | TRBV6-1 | CASSPGVEIGELFF | TGTGCCAGCAGTCCGGGGGTCGAGATCGGGGAGCTGTTTTTT
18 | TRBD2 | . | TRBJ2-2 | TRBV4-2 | CASNGFGGAGVGTGELFF | TGTGCCAGCAATGGTTTCGGTGGTGCGGGAGTAGGGACCGGGGAGCTGTTTTTT
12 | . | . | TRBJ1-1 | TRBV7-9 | CASSLAAGEAFF | TGTGCCAGCAGCTTAGCGGCCGGTGAAGCTTTCTTT
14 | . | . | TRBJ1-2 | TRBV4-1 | CASSQDRTNYGYTF | TGCGCCAGCAGCCAAGACAGGACTAACTATGGCTACACCTTC
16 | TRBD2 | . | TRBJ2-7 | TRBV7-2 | CASSWFGGRASYEQYF | TGTGCCAGCAGCTGGTTTGGAGGGAGGGCTTCCTACGAGCAGTACTTC
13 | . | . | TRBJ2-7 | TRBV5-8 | CASSLQGSYEQYF | TGTGCCAGCAGCCTGCAGGGCAGCTACGAGCAGTACTTC
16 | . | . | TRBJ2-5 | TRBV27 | CASSWDYRDGVETQYF | TGTGCCAGCAGTTGGGACTACAGGGATGGTGTGGAGACCCAGTACTTC
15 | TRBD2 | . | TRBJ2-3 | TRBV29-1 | CSVGREGGGTDTQYF | TGCAGCGTTGGCCGGGAGGGTGGGGGAACAGATACGCAGTATTTT
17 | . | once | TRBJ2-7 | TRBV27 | CASSSLGSSGSSYEQYF | TGTGCCAGCAGTTCCTTAGGGAGCTCGGGAAGCTCCTACGAGCAGTACTTC
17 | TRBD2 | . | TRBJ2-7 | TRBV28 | CASSLPPGLALTYEQYF | TGTGCCAGCAGTTTGCCACCGGGACTAGCCCTTACCTACGAGCAGTACTTC
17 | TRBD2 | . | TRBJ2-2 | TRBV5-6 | CASSLAYGLAMTGELFF | TGTGCCAGCAGCTTGGCCTATGGACTAGCGATGACCGGGGAGCTGTTTTTT
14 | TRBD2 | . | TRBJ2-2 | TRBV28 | CASSLGGRARELFF | TGTGCCAGCAGTTTGGGCGGGAGGGCCCGGGAGCTGTTTTTT
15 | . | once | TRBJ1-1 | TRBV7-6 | CASSPQTLVGTEAFF | TGTGCCAGCAGTCCTCAAACCCTTGTAGGCACTGAAGCTTTCTTT
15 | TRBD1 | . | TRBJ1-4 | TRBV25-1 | CASSAQGTNNEKLFF | TGTGCCAGCAGCGCACAGGGGACGAATAATGAAAAACTGTTTTTT
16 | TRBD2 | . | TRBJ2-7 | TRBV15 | CATSRGHPAGAYEQYF | TGTGCCACCAGCAGAGGCCATCCAGCGGGGGCATACGAGCAGTACTTC
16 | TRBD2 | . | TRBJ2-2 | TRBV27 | CASSFGRADGAGELFF | TGTGCCAGCAGTTTCGGGAGGGCTGATGGGGCCGGGGAGCTGTTTTTT
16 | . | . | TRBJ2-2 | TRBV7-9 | CASSLPRGVGTGELFF | TGTGCCAGCAGCCTGCCCCGAGGGGTTGGGACCGGGGAGCTGTTTTTT